Listed here are 30 T cell receptor beta chains from one sample, sequenced in a study of T cell responses to AZD1222 COVID-19 vaccine. Profiling relied on immunoSEQ multiplex PCR, and the TCRdb table lists in-frame clones only, not all of them. Of 90,000 to 140,000 clones in the sample, 88% were seen once. Sequences were derived from peripheral blood, sampled on day 0 of AZD1222 vaccination. The receptors come from an adult in good health.

The chain employs TRBV5-4 and TRBJ2-2; 10 bases line up with TRBD2. There are 17 residues in the CDR3. V lost 0 bases and J lost 6; bases outside the gene matches: 8. The germline V gene encodes CDR1 SGHNT and CDR2 YYREEE (reference sequence). The CDR3 sequence: CASSLAERGGLAGELFF. The CDR3 DNA sequence: TGTGCCAGCAGCTTGGCTGAGCGGGGGGGCTTGGCCGGGGAGCTGTTTTTT.

This chain links TRBV7-2 with TRBJ2-3; D is unresolved. This CDR3 is 12 amino acids long. The V gene's germline CDR1 is SGHTA and CDR2 FQGNSA. Trimming removed 2 bases from V and 6 bases from J, with 6 bases in between. The CDR3 sequence is CASSLMEDTQYF. The DNA for the CDR3 is TGTGCCAGCAGCTTAATGGAGGATACGCAGTATTTT.

The V and J genes are TRBV9 and TRBJ1-1; possibly TRBD1 for D (5 bases). Germline values: CDR1 SGDLS, CDR2 YYNGEE. Trimming shortened V by 1 base and J by 4 bases, and 8 bases separated the two germline ends. This CDR3 is built from 13 residues. The CDR3 DNA is TGTGCCAGCAGCGTATTTGGGGGCACTGAAGCTTTCTTT. Translation: CASSVFGGTEAFF.

V is TRBV12-3 or TRBV12-4 and J is TRBJ1-1; D is ambiguous. The CDR3 is made up of 13 amino acids. Trimming stripped 5 bases from V and 1 base from J, with 8 bases between. CDR3 amino acids: CASSKTANTEAFF. The CDR3 region has the DNA TGTGCCAGCAGTAAGACGGCGAACACTGAAGCTTTCTTT.

The chain employs TRBV20-1 and TRBJ2-1, with unresolved D. The CDR3 runs 15 residues. The V gene lost 3 bases and the J gene lost 8 bases, with 20 bases spanning the gap. Germline CDR1 is DFQATT and CDR2 is SNEGSKA (reference sequence). The CDR3 sequence is CSASAPSPNPDEQFF. CDR3 bases: TGCAGTGCTAGTGCCCCCTCACCAAACCCGGATGAGCAGTTCTTC.

V is TRBV25-1 and J is TRBJ2-2, with D unresolved. The V end lost 8 bases, the J end lost 10 bases, and 8 bases lay between the germline ends. This CDR3 region has 10 residues. From germline, CDR1 is MGHDK and CDR2 SYGVNS. The CDR3 sequence is CASSGAELFF. CDR3 sequence (DNA): TGTGCCAGCTCGGGCGCGGAGCTGTTTTTT.

The chain recombines TRBV19 with TRBJ2-1, with 8 nucleotides matching TRBD2. Trimming cost V 9 bases and J 4 bases; bases outside gene matches: 8. CDR3 length: 14 amino acids. From germline, CDR1 is LNHDA and CDR2 SQIVND (reference sequence). The CDR3 spells CASLGGGSYNEQFF. CDR3 coding DNA: TGTGCCAGCTTAGGCGGGGGGTCTTACAATGAGCAGTTCTTC.

This clone was seen a single time. This chain joins TRBV6-1 and TRBJ1-2, with D perhaps TRBD1 (5 bases). The germline CDR1 and CDR2 sequences are MNHNS and SASEGT. V dropped 6 bases and J dropped 4 bases, with 21 bases sitting between them. The CDR3 covers 16 residues. The CDR3 DNA is TGTGCCAGCAGCGAAAGTCGCCTAATAGGGGTCTATGGCTACACCTTC. Translated: CASSESRLIGVYGYTF.

The genes are TRBV6-5 and TRBJ2-3; possible D gene TRBD2, 6 bases. The CDR3 extends over 14 amino acids. In germline, CDR1 is MNHEY, CDR2 SVGAGI. V was cut by 4 bases and J by 2 bases, with 10 bases left in between. CDR3 sequence reads: CASSLAALTDTQYF. The DNA of the CDR3 is TGTGCCAGCAGTTTAGCGGCTCTCACAGATACGCAGTATTTT.

V is TRBV20-1 and J is TRBJ2-7; the D gene is possibly TRBD1 (5 bases). The CDR3 contains 11 residues. V was pared by 8 bases and J by 3 bases, with 11 bases between. The germline CDR1 and CDR2 sequences are DFQATT and SNEGSKA (reference sequence). The DNA for the CDR3 is TGCAGTACGGACACTGGCTACGAGCAGTACTTC. Its translation is CSTDTGYEQYF.

The CDR3 region is CASRVTSGANTDTQYF. CDR3 nucleotides: TGTGCCAGCAGGGTAACTAGCGGGGCTAACACAGATACGCAGTATTTT. V gene TRBV7-2 combines with J gene TRBJ2-3; 10 bases fit TRBD2. Germline CDR1 is SGHTA and CDR2 is FQGNSA. The CDR3 totals 16 residues. With 6 bases clipped from V and 2 bases from J, the junction kept 8 bases outside the gene matches.

The chain is built from TRBV7-3 and TRBJ1-2, with D maybe TRBD1 (5 bases). CDR1 is SGHTA and CDR2 is FQGTGA in the germline V gene. Trimming cost V 2 bases and J 8 bases, with 15 bases left between them. The CDR3 runs to 14 residues. The CDR3 reads CASSLSGPGSGYTF. The CDR3 DNA reads TGTGCCAGCAGCTTATCGGGGCCTGGGAGCGGCTACACCTTC.

This clone was observed once. The chain links TRBV3-1 (or the pseudogene TRBV3-2) to TRBJ2-1; D is undetermined. This CDR3 contains 11 residues. In germline, CDR1 is LGHDT, CDR2 YNNKEL (reference sequence). The V end lost 3 bases, the J end lost 7 bases, and 4 bases lay between the germline ends. CDR3: CASSHTNEQFF. The CDR3 DNA sequence: TGTGCCAGCAGCCATACGAATGAGCAGTTCTTC.

V usage is TRBV7-2 and J usage is TRBJ1-2; D is uncertain. The V end lost 6 bases, the J end lost 2 bases, and 10 bases lay between the germline ends. The CDR3 has 13 residues. The germline gives CDR1 SGHTA, CDR2 FQGNSA. The CDR3 DNA follows: TGTGCCAGCAGGAGAACAGCCAACTATGGCTACACCTTC. It is translated as CASRRTANYGYTF.

This chain joins TRBV28 and TRBJ1-3, with no clear D. The germline CDR1 and CDR2 sequences are MDHEN and SYDVKM. The CDR3 is 10 residues long. CDR3 nucleotides: TGTCGGCGGGTCGGTAACACCATATATTTT. It is translated as CRRVGNTIYF.

The chain joins TRBV3-1 (or the pseudogene TRBV3-2) to TRBJ2-7; D tentatively fits TRBD1 or TRBD2 (5 bases each). Trimming pared 4 bases from V and 5 bases from J, leaving 12 bases between. Germline CDR1 and CDR2: LGHDT and YNNKEL (reference sequence). The CDR3 loop spans 13 amino acids. The CDR3 coding sequence is TGTGCCAGCAGCCTGGGACGGATCCACGAGCAGTACTTC. Translated: CASSLGRIHEQYF.

V usage is TRBV4-2 and J usage is TRBJ2-2; possible D gene TRBD2, 6 bases. Trimming stripped 4 bases from V and 6 bases from J, with 6 bases between. Germline V gene lookup returns CDR1 LGHNA and CDR2 YNFKEQ. There are 12 residues in the CDR3. This chain's CDR3 is CASSREAGELFF. The CDR3 nucleotides read TGTGCCAGCAGCCGGGAGGCCGGGGAGCTGTTTTTT.

The CDR3 bases are TGTGCCATCACCCCGGGACAGCAAGAGACCCAGTACTTC. Protein sequence: CAITPGQQETQYF. The chain is built from TRBV10-3 and TRBJ2-5; TRBD1 matches 7 bases. This CDR3 has 13 residues. Germline values: CDR1 ENHRY, CDR2 SYGVKD. V dropped 7 bases and J dropped 2; count of bases not matched to a gene: 4.

This chain links TRBV2 with TRBJ1-4; tentative D call: TRBD1 (5 bases). CDR3 length equals 16 residues. The germline V and J ends were trimmed by 7 bases and 0 bases, with 15 bases remaining between them. The germline gives CDR1 SNHLY, CDR2 FYNNEI. The CDR3 sequence: CASNDEGQATNEKLFF. In DNA form, the CDR3 reads TGTGCCAGCAATGATGAGGGGCAAGCAACTAATGAAAAACTGTTTTTT.

This chain joins TRBV6-5 and TRBJ1-4, with a possible D match to TRBD1 (6 bases). V was cut by 7 bases and J by 7 bases, with 16 bases left in between. This CDR3 contains 14 residues. Germline V CDR1 and CDR2: MNHEY, SVGAGI. The CDR3, as DNA: TGTGCCAGCAATACAGGGAAGGGTGCTGAAAAACTGTTTTTT. Its protein is CASNTGKGAEKLFF.

CDR3 nucleotides: TGTGCCACTTGTGCCAGGGAAGCAACCAATTCACCCCTCCACTTT. Its translation: CATCAREATNSPLHF. The chain links TRBV2 to TRBJ1-6; tentative D call: TRBD1 (5 bases). V was pared by 10 bases and J by 7 bases, with 20 bases between. Germline V gene data show CDR1 as SNHLY and CDR2 as FYNNEI. The length of the CDR3 is 15 residues.

CDR3 loop: CAISEEKFSGQPQHF. The CDR3 nucleotides read TGTGCCATCAGTGAGGAAAAATTTTCGGGTCAGCCCCAGCATTTT. The chain carries TRBV10-3 and TRBJ1-5; no definite D call. Trimming cost V 2 bases and J 6 bases, with 14 bases left between them. From germline, CDR1 is ENHRY and CDR2 SYGVKD. The CDR3 runs to 15 residues.

This chain connects TRBV3-1 (or the pseudogene TRBV3-2) to TRBJ1-2; maybe TRBD1 (5 bases). Trimming left V 3 bases short and J 6 bases short, with 11 bases between. The V gene's germline CDR1 is LGHDT and CDR2 YNNKEL (reference sequence). The CDR3 is made up of 13 amino acids. The CDR3 here is CASSQQPRDGYTF. DNA for the CDR3: TGTGCCAGCAGCCAGCAGCCCAGGGATGGCTACACCTTC.

This chain connects TRBV10-3 to TRBJ1-5, with D maybe TRBD1 (6 bases). The CDR3 is 12 amino acids. V was clipped by 3 bases and J by 6 bases, with 6 bases between them. Germline CDR1 reads ENHRY; CDR2 reads SYGVKD. In nucleotides, the CDR3 is TGTGCCATCAGTGACAGGGGTCAGCCCCAGCATTTT. Translated, it gives CAISDRGQPQHF.

CDR3 loop: CASSYGQGRAGELFF. DNA for the CDR3: TGTGCCAGCAGCTACGGACAGGGGAGGGCCGGGGAGCTGTTTTTT. The J gene is TRBJ2-2, the V gene TRBV11-1, with 9 positions matching TRBD1. Germline V gene lookup returns CDR1 SGHAT and CDR2 FQDESV (reference sequence). There are 15 residues in the CDR3. V lost 4 bases and J lost 6; bases outside the gene matches: 6.

The chain links TRBV7-2 to TRBJ2-5; TRBD1 or TRBD2 may be the D gene (6 bases each). Germline assignment: CDR1 SGHTA and CDR2 FQGNSA. Trimming shortened V by 5 bases and J by 4 bases, and 17 bases separated the two germline ends. The CDR3 totals 15 residues. CDR3 bases: TGTGCCAGCAGCGTATTACCGGGGGCGGGAGAGACCCAGTACTTC. Amino acids: CASSVLPGAGETQYF.

The CDR3 region has the DNA TGTGCCAGCAGCGCAGGGGGAACTGACCAGTACTTC. This sequence encodes CASSAGGTDQYF. The rearrangement uses TRBV5-6 and TRBJ2-5, with 7 bases lining up with TRBD1. This CDR3 spans 12 amino acids. From germline, CDR1 is SGHDT and CDR2 YYEEEE. V gave up 4 bases and J gave up 10 bases; unmatched junction bases: 7.

The gene calls are TRBV10-2 and TRBJ2-2; 8 bases fit TRBD2. The CDR3 contains 16 residues. Germline V gene lookup returns CDR1 WSHSY and CDR2 SAAADI. V was clipped by 4 bases and J by 5 bases; unmatched bases: 9. This CDR3 is CASSAQSGRGTGELFF. CDR3 bases: TGCGCCAGCAGTGCCCAGAGCGGGAGAGGAACCGGGGAGCTGTTTTTT.

J is TRBJ2-1 and V is TRBV5-5, with 8 bases identical to TRBD2. This CDR3 contains 19 residues. J was trimmed by 5 bases and V by 0 bases; bases with no gene match: 16. Per germline, CDR1 SGHKS and CDR2 YYEKEE (reference sequence). CDR3 loop: CASSLVEASRGRPHNEQFF. The CDR3 region has the DNA TGTGCCAGCAGCTTGGTGGAGGCTAGTCGCGGGAGGCCCCACAATGAGCAGTTCTTC.

CDR3 DNA sequence: TGTGCCAGCAGTAAATTAGACAGGGCGCGCGGCTACACCTTC. Its translation: CASSKLDRARGYTF. V is TRBV6-5 and J is TRBJ1-2, with 7 bases matching TRBD1. Germline V CDR1 and CDR2: MNHEY, SVGAGI. CDR3 size: 14 residues. V gave up 5 bases and J gave up 8 bases; unmatched junction bases: 11.